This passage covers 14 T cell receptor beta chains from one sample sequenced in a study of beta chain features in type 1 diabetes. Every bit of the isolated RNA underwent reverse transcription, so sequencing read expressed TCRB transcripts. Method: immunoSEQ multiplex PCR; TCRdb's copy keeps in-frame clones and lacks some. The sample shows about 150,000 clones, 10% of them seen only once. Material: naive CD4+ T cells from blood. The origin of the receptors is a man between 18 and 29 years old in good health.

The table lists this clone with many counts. The chain's CDR3 is CACTGLAGDNEQFF. CDR3 in DNA: TGTGCCTGCACTGGACTAGCGGGGGACAATGAGCAGTTCTTC. This chain joins TRBV30 and TRBJ2-1; TRBD2 aligns across 13 bases. CDR3 length: 14 amino acids. V trimming: 6 bases; J trimming: 5 bases; junction bases outside the gene matches: 4. Germline assignment: CDR1 GTSNPN and CDR2 SVGIG (reference sequence).

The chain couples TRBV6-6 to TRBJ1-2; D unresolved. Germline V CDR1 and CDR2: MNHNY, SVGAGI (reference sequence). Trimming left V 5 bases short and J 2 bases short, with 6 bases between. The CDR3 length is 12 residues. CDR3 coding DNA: TGTGCCAGCAGTGACAAGAACTATGGCTACACCTTC. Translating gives CASSDKNYGYTF.

In DNA, the CDR3 is TGTGCCAGCAGTCCCGGACAGGTCACTGAAGCTTTCTTT. This codes for CASSPGQVTEAFF. The chain has TRBV28 and TRBJ1-1; 7 bases fit TRBD1. This CDR3 is 13 amino acids long. Germline CDR1 and CDR2: MDHEN and SYDVKM. V gave up 5 bases and J gave up 4 bases; unmatched junction bases: 4.

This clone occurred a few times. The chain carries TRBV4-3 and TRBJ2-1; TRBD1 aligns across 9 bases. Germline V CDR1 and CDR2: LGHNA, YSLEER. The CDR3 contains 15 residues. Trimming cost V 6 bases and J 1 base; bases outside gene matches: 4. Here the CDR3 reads CASRRDRDSYNEQFF. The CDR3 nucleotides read TGCGCCAGCAGGCGGGACAGGGATTCCTACAATGAGCAGTTCTTC.

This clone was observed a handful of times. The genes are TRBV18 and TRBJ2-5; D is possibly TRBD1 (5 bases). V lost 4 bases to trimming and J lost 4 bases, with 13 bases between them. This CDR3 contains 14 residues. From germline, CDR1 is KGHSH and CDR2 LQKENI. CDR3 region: CASSLTRQGETQYF. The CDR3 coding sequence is TGTGCCAGCTCACTAACACGTCAGGGAGAGACCCAGTACTTC.

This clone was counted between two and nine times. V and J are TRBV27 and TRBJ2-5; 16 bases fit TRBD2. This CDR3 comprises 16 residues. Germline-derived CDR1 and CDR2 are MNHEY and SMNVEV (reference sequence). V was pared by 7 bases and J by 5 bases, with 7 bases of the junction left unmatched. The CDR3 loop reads CASNSGLAGGYETQYF. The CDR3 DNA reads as TGTGCCAGCAATTCGGGACTAGCGGGGGGGTACGAGACCCAGTACTTC.

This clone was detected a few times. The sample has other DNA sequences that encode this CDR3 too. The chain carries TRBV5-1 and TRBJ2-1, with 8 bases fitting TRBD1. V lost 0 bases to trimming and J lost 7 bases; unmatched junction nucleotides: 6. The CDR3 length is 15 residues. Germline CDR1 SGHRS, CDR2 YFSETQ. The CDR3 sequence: CASSLDGQGGNEQFF. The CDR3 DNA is TGCGCCAGCAGCTTGGATGGACAGGGCGGGAATGAGCAGTTCTTC.

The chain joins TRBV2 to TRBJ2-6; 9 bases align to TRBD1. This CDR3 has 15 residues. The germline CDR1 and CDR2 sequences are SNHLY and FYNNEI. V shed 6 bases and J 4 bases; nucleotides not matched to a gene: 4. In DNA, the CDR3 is TGTGCCAGCAGGACAGGGGGAGTCGGGGCCAACGTCCTGACTTTC. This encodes CASRTGGVGANVLTF.

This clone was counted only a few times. In DNA, the CDR3 is TGTGCCAGCCGCGGCGGGGGGGCGGGTCTCGGCTACACCTTC. This sequence encodes CASRGGGAGLGYTF. The chain uses TRBV28 and TRBJ1-2; possible D gene TRBD1, 6 bases. V was pared by 8 bases and J by 8 bases, with 21 bases between. The CDR3 covers 14 residues. Germline V gene sequence: CDR1 MDHEN, CDR2 SYDVKM.

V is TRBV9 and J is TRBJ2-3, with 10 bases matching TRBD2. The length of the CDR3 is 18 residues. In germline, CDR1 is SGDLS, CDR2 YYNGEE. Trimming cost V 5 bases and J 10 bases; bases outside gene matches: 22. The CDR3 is CASSRRASGGLGDDAQYF. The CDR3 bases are TGTGCCAGCAGTCGTAGGGCTAGCGGGGGCCTCGGCGACGATGCGCAGTATTTT. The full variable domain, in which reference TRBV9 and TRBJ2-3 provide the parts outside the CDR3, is DSGVTQTPKHLITATGQRVTLRCSPRSGDLSVYWYQQSLDQGLQFLIQYYNGEERAKGNILERFSAQQFPDLHSELNLSSLELGDSALYFCASSRRASGGLGDDAQYFGPGTRLTVL.

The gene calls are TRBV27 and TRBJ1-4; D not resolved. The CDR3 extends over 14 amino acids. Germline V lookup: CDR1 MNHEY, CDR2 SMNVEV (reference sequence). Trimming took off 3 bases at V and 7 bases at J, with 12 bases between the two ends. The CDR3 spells CASSFAGIGEKLFF. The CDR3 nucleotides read TGTGCCAGCAGTTTCGCCGGGATCGGTGAAAAACTGTTTTTT.

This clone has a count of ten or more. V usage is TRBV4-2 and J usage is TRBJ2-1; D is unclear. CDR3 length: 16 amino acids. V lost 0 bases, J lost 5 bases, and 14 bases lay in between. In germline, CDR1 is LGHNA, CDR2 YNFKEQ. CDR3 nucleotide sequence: TGTGCCAGCAGCCAAGATGCGAGAAGCGCACACAATGAGCAGTTCTTC. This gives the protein CASSQDARSAHNEQFF.

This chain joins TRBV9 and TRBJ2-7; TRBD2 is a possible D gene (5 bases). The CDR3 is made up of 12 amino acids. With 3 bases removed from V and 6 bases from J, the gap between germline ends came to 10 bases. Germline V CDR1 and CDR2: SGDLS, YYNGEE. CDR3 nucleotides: TGTGCCAGCAGCGCGGTAGGAGGCGAGCAGTACTTC. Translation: CASSAVGGEQYF.

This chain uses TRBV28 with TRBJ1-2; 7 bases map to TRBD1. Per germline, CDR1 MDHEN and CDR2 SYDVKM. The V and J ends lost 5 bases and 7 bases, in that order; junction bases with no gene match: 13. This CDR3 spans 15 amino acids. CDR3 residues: CASSPLGQHMGGYTF. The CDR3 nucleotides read TGTGCCAGCAGTCCATTGGGACAGCACATGGGTGGCTACACCTTC.